This T cell receptor (beta chain) appears in the sequencing data of a study of shared clonotypes between healthy human individuals. Here immunoSEQ multiplex PCR was the method, and the copy in TCRdb shows in-frame clones only, minus some. The sample comprises roughly 2.2 million clones, less than 95% of which are singletons, and 0.37% rests with the top ten. V gave up 1 base and J gave up 1 base, with 8 bases separating them. The CDR3 totals 15 residues. Germline CDR1 SGHVS, CDR2 FQNEAQ. All the donors were Caucasian adults who lived in Nashville, Tennessee. Partitioning of CD4+ cells yielded a CD45RA+ naive subset and a CD45RA-negative memory subset.

This receptor was obtained from a young man in good health. Some clones in this sample may be carry-over from other donors' samples. Sequencing used naive CD4+ T cells from PBMCs. Subset in this sample: CD45RA+ positively selected. The rearrangement links TRBV7-8 to TRBJ2-1; D may be TRBD1 (6 bases). The CDR3 bases are TGTGCCAGCAGCTTAGGGACAGTATCCTACAATGAGCAGTTCTTC. Its translation is CASSLGTVSYNEQFF.